These T cell receptor beta chains were read from a single sample in a study of T cell responses to AZD1222 COVID-19 vaccine. Assay: immunoSEQ multiplex PCR; the TCRdb copy retains only in-frame clones and omits some. The repertoire holds under 95,000 clones, with about 90% as singletons. The sequenced sample was peripheral blood, obtained 28 days after the second AZD1222 dose. These receptors all come from an adult who received the AZD1222 COVID-19 vaccine. The CDR3 runs from the conserved cysteine through the conserved F or W.

>TRBJ1-2|TRBV28
CASSHDRVNGYTF
>TRBJ2-2|TRBV5-1
CASSLETGELFF
>TRBJ2-3|TRBV2
CASIQDGGAADTQYF
>TRBJ2-5|TRBV5-1
CASSLGRGLRETQYF
>TRBJ1-3|TRBV3-1/TRBV3-2
CASRPSWTGGISGNTIYF
>TRBJ2-7|TRBV6-2/TRBV6-3
CASSPRTGYGF
>TRBJ2-7|TRBV4-1
CASSPRGGVEQYF
>TRBJ1-1|TRBV28
CASSLDRVGAPRTEAFF
>TRBJ1-1|TRBV7-8
CASSLSPGSLNGYMNTEAFF
>TRBJ2-2|TRBV20-1
CSASWGANTGELFF
>TRBJ2-7|TRBV3-1/TRBV3-2
CASSQSRGNYEQYF
>TRBJ1-1|TRBV7-9
CASSIGAGGKNTEAFF
>TRBJ1-3|TRBV19
CASRHDRSSGNTIYF
>TRBJ1-4|TRBV6-5
CASSYSDRRNEKLFF
>TRBJ2-6|TRBV7-3
CASSTGANVLTF
>TRBJ1-6|TRBV7-2
CASSSGTGFSPLHF
>TRBJ1-1|TRBV28
CASSFPGQTEAFF
>TRBJ2-2|TRBV6-2/TRBV6-3
CASSRNPGTGELFF
>TRBJ1-3|TRBV2
CASSEGTRSGNTIYF
>TRBJ2-7|TRBV2
CASSEWNTYEQYF
>TRBJ1-1|TRBV12-3/TRBV12-4
CASSFSGGTEAFF
>TRBJ2-6|TRBV7-9
CASSPVGGGNGANVLTF
>TRBJ2-3|TRBV30
CAWSVLGTPTSTDTQYF
>TRBJ2-1|TRBV3-1/TRBV3-2
CASSQGGTGPYNEQFF
>TRBJ2-7|TRBV18
CASSATSTGVPSYEQYF
>TRBJ2-1|TRBV4-1
CASSQGGQGANNEQFF
>TRBJ1-6|TRBV11-3
CASSFGVSPLHF
>TRBJ2-7|TRBV25-1
CASSETAVTPYEQYF
>TRBJ2-3|TRBV11-2
CASTTFFTDTQYF
>TRBJ2-1|TRBV7-3
CASSLQGASSYNEQFF
>TRBJ2-7|TRBV30
CAWCRGGYEQYF
>TRBJ1-3|TRBV11-2
CASSLDPPSSGNTIYF
>TRBJ1-4|TRBV30
CAWSGTGSAGEKLFF
>TRBJ1-3|TRBV12-3/TRBV12-4
CASSFVPGNTIYF
>TRBJ2-1|TRBV7-9
CASSLPPGGLPNEQFF
>TRBJ1-2|TRBV7-3
CASSSRDRGGYTF
>TRBJ1-5|TRBV28
CASRGQGGQPQHF
>TRBJ1-5|TRBV6-5
CASRADTFSNQPQHF
>TRBJ2-7|TRBV6-5
CASSHQTGTHEQYF
>TRBJ1-1|TRBV5-6
CASSYLQGSNTEAFF
>TRBJ1-2|TRBV6-1
CASSESRLYGYTF
>TRBJ2-7|TRBV4-1
CASSQADRASYEQYF
>TRBJ1-1|TRBV7-9
CASSLASVGRTEAFF
>TRBJ1-5|TRBV7-9
CASSLDFAGQPQHF
>TRBJ2-7|TRBV23-1
CASSQKEPGQGADYEQYF
>TRBJ1-5|TRBV7-6
CASSPLVNSNQPQHF
>TRBJ2-7|TRBV12-3/TRBV12-4
CASSLDRYEQYF
>TRBJ1-2|TRBV28
CASSLIRAGGGYTF
>TRBJ1-3|TRBV16
CASSHRGSSSGNTIYF
>TRBJ1-5|TRBV28
CASSSPSSGSQPQHF
>TRBJ2-5|TRBV9
CASSALGAGGRETQYF
>TRBJ1-1|TRBV27
CASSLLGHPNTEAFF